This TCR beta chain appears in the sequencing data of a study of CXCR3-negative and CXCR3-positive naive CD8 T cells. Overall study findings and caveats: Greater hydrophobicity was found in TRB CDR3s of CXCR3-positive naive cells than of CXCR3-negative naive cells.

Remarks on this clonotype: The antigen is not known.

TRB cDNA libraries were made by UMI-labeled 5' RACE. TCRdb processed the 5' RACE reads again and assigns one entry to each CDR3 protein, with no DNA. The sample includes some 60,000 distinct CDR3 sequences. The V gene's germline CDR1 is ENHRY and CDR2 SYGVKD. The CDR3 totals 14 residues. The gene calls are TRBV10-3 and TRBJ2-7. Material: naive CXCR3+ CD8+ T cells from blood. Subset defined: CD45RO-CCR7+CD27+CD95- naive CD8+ T cells expressing CXCR3 (TNR3+). This sequence originates from a human donor in good health. Some clones in this sample may be carry-over from other donors' samples. The CDR3 region is CAISGGLALYEQYF.